The sequence of this T cell receptor beta chain was determined in a study of blood T cell repertoires in COVID-19. This CDR3 has 15 amino acids. From germline, CDR1 is KGHSH and CDR2 LQKENI. J gave up 1 base and V 1 base, and 1 base lay outside the gene matches. The protocol was immunoSEQ multiplex PCR, while the TCRdb copy is restricted to in-frame clones and leaves out a portion. The data hold about 360,000 clones, with over 75% observed a single time. The receptor was isolated from a middle-aged woman with acute COVID-19. V gene TRBV18 combines with J gene TRBJ1-5, with 7 positions matching TRBD1. The sample comprised PBMCs or T cells enriched from blood (not recorded which). CDR3 nucleotide sequence: TGTGCCAGCTCACCACTACAGGGGAGCAATCAGCCCCAGCATTTT. It translates to CASSPLQGSNQPQHF.